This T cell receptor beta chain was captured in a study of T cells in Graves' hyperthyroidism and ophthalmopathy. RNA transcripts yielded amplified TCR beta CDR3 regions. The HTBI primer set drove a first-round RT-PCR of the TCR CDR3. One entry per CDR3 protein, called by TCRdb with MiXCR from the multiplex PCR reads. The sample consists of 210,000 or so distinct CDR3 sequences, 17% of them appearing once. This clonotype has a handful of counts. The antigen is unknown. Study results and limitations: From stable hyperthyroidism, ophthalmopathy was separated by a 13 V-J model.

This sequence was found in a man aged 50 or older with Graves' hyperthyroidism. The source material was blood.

CDR3 region: CASSFASAPDTQYF. The CDR3, as DNA: TGTGCCAGCAGCTTTGCTAGCGCCCCAGATACGCAGTATTTT. The chain joins TRBV5-4 to TRBJ2-3; D possibly corresponds to TRBD2 (6 bases). The V gene lost 2 bases and the J gene lost 4 bases, with 11 bases spanning the gap. Germline CDR1 reads SGHNT; CDR2 reads YYREEE (reference sequence). The CDR3 consists of 14 residues.